The entry that follows covers one T cell receptor (beta chain) sequence. What it recognizes is unknown. The data belong to a study of cytomegalovirus exposure and HLA in healthy donors. Regarding the study as a whole: TCR beta sequences reportedly predicted most subjects' HLA-A and HLA-B alleles accurately.

PCR employed 60 Vbeta and 13 Jbeta primers. Per the original data handling: Unique TCR beta chains totaled 80 million to 100 million in a later count, with roughly 11 million of them shared. Clones were read by immunoSEQ multiplex PCR, and TCRdb kept only the in-frame ones, dropping some. Clone size and the V and J calls come from that table; the DNA yielded D and trimming. This sample has 100,000 to 150,000 clones; roughly 80% occur once, and the top ten carry roughly 4%. The CDR3 contains 17 residues. The trim removed 2 bases at V and 8 bases at J, leaving 15 bases unmatched. Per germline, CDR1 GTSNPN and CDR2 SVGIG (reference sequence).

Sequencing was done on a sample of PBMCs. The chain combines TRBV30 with TRBJ1-6; 7 bases agree with TRBD1. The sequence was collected from a man aged 18 to 30 in good health and CMV-seropositive. CDR3 region: CAWSPTGDPLLYSPLHF. CDR3 nucleotide sequence: TGTGCCTGGAGTCCTACAGGGGATCCCCTTTTGTATTCACCCCTCCACTTT.